This T cell receptor (beta chain) was captured in a study of shared clonotypes between healthy human individuals. About the study: Researchers drew samples from two women and three men aged 18 to 49.

The naive CD8 subset, CD45RO-negative cells positively selected for CCR7, excluded terminally differentiated effector memory CD45RA+ cells. Overall study results and limits: Non-shared clonotypes displayed generation probabilities falling below those of clonotypes present in all four donors.

Remarks on this clone: Its antigen remains unknown.

Sequencing was performed with immunoSEQ multiplex PCR; in TCRdb, only in-frame clones are kept and a portion is missing. This sample has about 2 million clones, with about 95% found just once. The receptor was derived from a man aged 18 to 30 in good health. Sample: naive CD8+ T cells sorted from blood.

In nucleotides, the CDR3 is TGTGCCAGCAGTCCCTACTACGAGCAGTACTTC. Translating it yields CASSPYYEQYF. The genes are TRBV28 and TRBJ2-7; D gene uncertain. V lost 5 bases, J lost 3 bases, and 5 bases lay in between. Germline CDR1 and CDR2: MDHEN and SYDVKM. The CDR3 is 11 amino acids.